The present T cell receptor beta chain was sequenced within a study of blood T cells in healthy people across ages. Overall study context: With template switching, about one barcoded beta molecule was captured per two T cells.

The CDR3 sequence is 14 residues long. Losses at the gene ends were 5 bases for V and 6 bases for J; bases not matched to a gene: 12. CDR1 DFQATT and CDR2 SNEGSKA come from the germline V gene (reference sequence). Study results and limitations: Long-lived donors carried more naive CD4+ cells and greater diversity than aged donors. Donor CMV status, an unknown factor, possibly confounded changes in expanded clonotypes.

Regarding this clonotype: Its specificity is not known.

Together with a sample-barcoded 5' primer, a J-beta primer mix was included in a second PCR lasting about 7 to 12 cycles. Each cDNA molecule carried a tag from a template-switch adaptor that contained 12 random nucleotides. MiXCR, run by TCRdb on the 5' RACE reads, gives a single entry per CDR3 protein. The sample carries 800,000 to 900,000 distinct CDR3 sequences, 62% recorded once. The clonotype comes from a young man in good health. The genes are TRBV20-1 and TRBJ2-7; 8 nucleotides line up with TRBD1. Sequencing was carried out using blood. In DNA form, the CDR3 reads TGCAGTGCTGAATCAGGACAGGGCGTGAGCGAGCAGTACTTC. Protein product: CSAESGQGVSEQYF.